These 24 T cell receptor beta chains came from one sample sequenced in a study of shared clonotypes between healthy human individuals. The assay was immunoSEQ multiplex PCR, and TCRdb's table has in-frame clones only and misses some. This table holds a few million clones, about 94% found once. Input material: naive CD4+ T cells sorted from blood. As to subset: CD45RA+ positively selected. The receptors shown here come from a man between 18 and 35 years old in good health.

CDR3 sequence (DNA): TGCAGCGTCCTCCGGGACAGGGGCTCCGATACGCAGTATTTT. It translates to CSVLRDRGSDTQYF. This sequence joins TRBV29-1 and TRBJ2-3, with TRBD1 identical over 10 bases. The trim removed 6 bases at V and 6 bases at J, leaving 9 bases unmatched. This CDR3 spans 14 amino acids. Germline assignment: CDR1 SQVTM and CDR2 ANQGSEA.

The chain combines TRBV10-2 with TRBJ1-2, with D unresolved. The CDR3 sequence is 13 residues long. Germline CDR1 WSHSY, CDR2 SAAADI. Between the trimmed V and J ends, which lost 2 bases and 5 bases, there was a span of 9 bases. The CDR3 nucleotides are TGCGCCAGCAGTGAGAACGAAGGATATGGCTACACCTTC. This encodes CASSENEGYGYTF.

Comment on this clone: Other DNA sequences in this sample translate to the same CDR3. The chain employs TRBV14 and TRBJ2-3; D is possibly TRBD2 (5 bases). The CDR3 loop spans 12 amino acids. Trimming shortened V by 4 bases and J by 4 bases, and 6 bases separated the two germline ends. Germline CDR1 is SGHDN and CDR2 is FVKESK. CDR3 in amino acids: CASSPGADTQYF. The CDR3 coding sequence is TGTGCCAGCAGCCCCGGGGCAGATACGCAGTATTTT.

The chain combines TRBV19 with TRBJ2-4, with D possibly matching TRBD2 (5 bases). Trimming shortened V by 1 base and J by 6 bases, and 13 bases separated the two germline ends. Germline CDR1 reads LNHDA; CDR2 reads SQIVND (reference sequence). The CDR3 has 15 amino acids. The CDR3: CASSIAPGWANIQYF. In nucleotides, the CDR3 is TGTGCCAGTAGTATAGCGCCGGGGTGGGCAAACATTCAGTACTTC. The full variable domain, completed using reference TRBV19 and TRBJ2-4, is DGGITQSPKYLFRKEGQNVTLSCEQNLNHDAMYWYRQDPGQGLRLIYYSQIVNDFQKGDIAEGYSVSREKKESFPLTVTSAQKNPTAFYLCASSIAPGWANIQYFGAGTRLSVL.

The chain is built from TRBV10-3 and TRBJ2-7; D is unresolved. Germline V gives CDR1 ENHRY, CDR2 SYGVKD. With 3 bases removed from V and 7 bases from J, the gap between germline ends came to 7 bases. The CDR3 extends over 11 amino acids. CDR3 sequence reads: CAISDFGEQYF. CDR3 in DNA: TGTGCCATCAGTGATTTCGGGGAGCAGTACTTC.

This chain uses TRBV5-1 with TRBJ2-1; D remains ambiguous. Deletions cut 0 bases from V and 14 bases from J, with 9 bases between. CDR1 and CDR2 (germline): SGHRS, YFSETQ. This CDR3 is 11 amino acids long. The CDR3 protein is CASSLDSLEFF. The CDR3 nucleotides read TGCGCCAGCAGCTTGGACAGCCTGGAGTTCTTC.

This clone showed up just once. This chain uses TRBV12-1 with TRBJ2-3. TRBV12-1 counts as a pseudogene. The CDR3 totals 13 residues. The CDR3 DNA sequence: TGTGCCAGCAGCGTGCTGTGGGACCTTACGCAGTATTTT. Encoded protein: CASSVLWDLTQYF.

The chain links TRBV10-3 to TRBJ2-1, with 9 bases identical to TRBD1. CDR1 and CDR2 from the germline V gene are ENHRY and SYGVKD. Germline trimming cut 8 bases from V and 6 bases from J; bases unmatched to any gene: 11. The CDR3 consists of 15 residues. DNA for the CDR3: TGTGCCATCTCGACCGGGACAGGGAGTCCCAATGAGCAGTTCTTC. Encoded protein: CAISTGTGSPNEQFF.

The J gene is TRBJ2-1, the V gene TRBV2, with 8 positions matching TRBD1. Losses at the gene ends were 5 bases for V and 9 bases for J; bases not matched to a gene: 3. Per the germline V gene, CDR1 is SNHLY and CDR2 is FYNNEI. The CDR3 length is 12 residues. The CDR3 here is CASSQQGGEQFF. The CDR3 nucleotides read TGTGCCAGCAGTCAACAGGGGGGTGAGCAGTTCTTC.

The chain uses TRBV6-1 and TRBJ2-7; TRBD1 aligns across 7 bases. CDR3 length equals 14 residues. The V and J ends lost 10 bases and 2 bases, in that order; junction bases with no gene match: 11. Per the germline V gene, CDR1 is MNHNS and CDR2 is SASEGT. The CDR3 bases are TGTGCCACCGAAATCCGGGACAGCACCTACGAGCAGTACTTC. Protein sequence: CATEIRDSTYEQYF.

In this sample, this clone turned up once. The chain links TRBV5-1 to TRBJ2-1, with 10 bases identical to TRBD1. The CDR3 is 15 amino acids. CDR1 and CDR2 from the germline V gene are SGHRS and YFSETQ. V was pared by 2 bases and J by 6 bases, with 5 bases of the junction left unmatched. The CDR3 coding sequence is TGCGCCAGCAGCTTCCGGGACAGGGGTGGCAATGAGCAGTTCTTC. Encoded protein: CASSFRDRGGNEQFF.

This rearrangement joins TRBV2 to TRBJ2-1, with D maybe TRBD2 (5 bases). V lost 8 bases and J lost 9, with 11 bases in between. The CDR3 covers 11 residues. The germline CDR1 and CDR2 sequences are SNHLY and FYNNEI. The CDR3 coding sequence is TGTGCCAGCGGCCGGGATAGTGAGCAGTTCTTC. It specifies CASGRDSEQFF.

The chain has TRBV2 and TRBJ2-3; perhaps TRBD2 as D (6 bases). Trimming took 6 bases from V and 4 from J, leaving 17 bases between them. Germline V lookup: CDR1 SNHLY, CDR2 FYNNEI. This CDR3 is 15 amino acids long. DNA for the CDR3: TGTGCCAGCAGGAGACTAGTGGTTGCGGCAGATACGCAGTATTTT. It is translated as CASRRLVVAADTQYF.

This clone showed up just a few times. This chain's CDR3 is CASSYTGATFNEKLFF. The CDR3 DNA reads as TGTGCCAGCAGTTACACAGGGGCTACCTTTAATGAAAAACTGTTTTTT. The chain employs TRBV5-5 and TRBJ1-4; 7 bases fit TRBD1. V was clipped by 5 bases and J by 4 bases; unmatched bases: 11. The CDR3 contains 16 residues. Germline V CDR1 and CDR2: SGHKS, YYEKEE (reference sequence).

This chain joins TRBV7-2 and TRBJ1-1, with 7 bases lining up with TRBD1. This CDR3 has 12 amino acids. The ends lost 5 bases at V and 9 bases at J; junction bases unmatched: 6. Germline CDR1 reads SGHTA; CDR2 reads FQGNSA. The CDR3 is CASSRSGGQAFF. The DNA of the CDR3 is TGTGCCAGCAGCCGTTCAGGGGGTCAAGCTTTCTTT.

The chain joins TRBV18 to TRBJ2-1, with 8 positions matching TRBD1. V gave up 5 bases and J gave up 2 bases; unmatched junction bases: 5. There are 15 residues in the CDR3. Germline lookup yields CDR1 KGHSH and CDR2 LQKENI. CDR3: CASSAGTGAYNEQFF. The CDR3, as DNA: TGTGCCAGCTCAGCGGGGACAGGAGCCTACAATGAGCAGTTCTTC. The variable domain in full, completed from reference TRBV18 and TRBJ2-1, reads NAGVMQNPRHLVRRRGQEARLRCSPMKGHSHVYWYRQLPEEGLKFMVYLQKENIIDESGMPKERFSAEFPKEGPSILRIQQVVRGDSAAYFCASSAGTGAYNEQFFGPGTRLTVL.

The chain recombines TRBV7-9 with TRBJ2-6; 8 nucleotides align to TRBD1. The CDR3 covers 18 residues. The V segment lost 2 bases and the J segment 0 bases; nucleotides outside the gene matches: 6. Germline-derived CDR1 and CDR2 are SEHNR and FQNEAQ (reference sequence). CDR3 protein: CASSLWQGANSGANVLTF. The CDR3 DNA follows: TGTGCCAGCAGCTTATGGCAGGGGGCGAACTCTGGGGCCAACGTCCTGACTTTC.

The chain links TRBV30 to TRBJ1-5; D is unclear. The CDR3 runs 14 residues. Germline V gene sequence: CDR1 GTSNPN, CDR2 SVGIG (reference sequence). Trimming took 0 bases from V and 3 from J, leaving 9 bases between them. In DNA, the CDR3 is TGTGCCTGGAGTGTAGCCAGGTACAATCAGCCCCAGCATTTT. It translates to CAWSVARYNQPQHF.

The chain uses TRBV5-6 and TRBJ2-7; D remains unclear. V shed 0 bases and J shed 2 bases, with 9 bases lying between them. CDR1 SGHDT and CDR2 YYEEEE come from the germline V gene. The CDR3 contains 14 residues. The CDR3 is CASSLVGSPYEQYF. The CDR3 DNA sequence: TGTGCCAGCAGCTTGGTAGGGTCCCCCTACGAGCAGTACTTC.

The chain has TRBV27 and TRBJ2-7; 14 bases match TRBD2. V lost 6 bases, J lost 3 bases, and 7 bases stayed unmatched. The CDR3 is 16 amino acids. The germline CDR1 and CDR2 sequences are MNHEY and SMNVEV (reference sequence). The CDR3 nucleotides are TGTGCCAGCAGCCCGGGTGGGACTAGCGGGGGCTACGAGCAGTACTTC. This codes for CASSPGGTSGGYEQYF.

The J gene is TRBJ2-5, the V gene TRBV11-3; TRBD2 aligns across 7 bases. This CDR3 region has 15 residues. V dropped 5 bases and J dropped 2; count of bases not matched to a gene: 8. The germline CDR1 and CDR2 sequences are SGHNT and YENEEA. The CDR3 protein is CASSPGGPPQETQYF. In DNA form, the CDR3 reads TGTGCCAGCAGCCCGGGGGGTCCCCCTCAAGAGACCCAGTACTTC.

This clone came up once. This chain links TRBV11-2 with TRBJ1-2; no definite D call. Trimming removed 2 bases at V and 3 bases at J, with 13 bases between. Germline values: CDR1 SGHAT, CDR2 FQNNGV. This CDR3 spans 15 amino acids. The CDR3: CASSLIRVFDYGYTF. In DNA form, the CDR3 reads TGTGCCAGCAGCTTAATTCGGGTCTTTGACTATGGCTACACCTTC.

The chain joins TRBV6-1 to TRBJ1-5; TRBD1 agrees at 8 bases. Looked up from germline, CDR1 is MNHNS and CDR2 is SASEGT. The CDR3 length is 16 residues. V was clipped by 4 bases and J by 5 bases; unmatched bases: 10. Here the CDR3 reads CASSVQTGGKHQPQHF. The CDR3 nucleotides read TGTGCCAGCAGTGTGCAAACAGGGGGAAAACATCAGCCCCAGCATTTT.

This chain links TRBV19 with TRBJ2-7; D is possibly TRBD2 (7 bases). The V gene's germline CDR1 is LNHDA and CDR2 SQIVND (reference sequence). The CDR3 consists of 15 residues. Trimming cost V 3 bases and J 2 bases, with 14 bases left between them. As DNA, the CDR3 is TGTGCCAGTAGTATTCGGGGGGCGCCCACCTACGAGCAGTACTTC. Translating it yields CASSIRGAPTYEQYF. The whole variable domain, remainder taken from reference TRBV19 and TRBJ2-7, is DGGITQSPKYLFRKEGQNVTLSCEQNLNHDAMYWYRQDPGQGLRLIYYSQIVNDFQKGDIAEGYSVSREKKESFPLTVTSAQKNPTAFYLCASSIRGAPTYEQYFGPGTRLTVT.